The TCR beta chain described here comes from a study of T cells in women clearing cervical HPV infection. As for the study in general: Control women cleared a single incident HPV16 infection within 12 months. Study conclusions and caveats: Repertoire richness, not evenness, was significantly elevated in CIN3+ cases versus controls. It is unknown whether associations predate infection; no effector/memory or HPV-specific sorting.

V was pared by 6 bases and J by 2 bases, with 3 bases of the junction left unmatched. CDR3 length equals 14 residues. TCRdb's table, derived via immunoSEQ multiplex PCR, lists solely in-frame clones and lacks some. This sample contains tens of thousands of clones. MY09/MY11 PCR detected cervical HPV DNA; dot-blot assigned genotypes. Note on this clone: What it binds is unknown. The read is 3 residues too short to cover the CDR3 end, so that end is filled in from the germline J gene.

Sequencing was done on a sample of blood buffy coat. This chain connects TRBV12-3 or TRBV12-4 to TRBJ2-7; 11 bases are shared with TRBD1. The receptor comes from a woman aged 18 to 75 with a cervical HPV16 infection that either progressed to CIN3+ or cleared (not recorded which). CDR3 bases read: TGTGCCAGCAGGGGGACAGGGGGTGCCTACGAG. Residues: CASRGTGGAYE. In full, the CDR3 is CASRGTGGAYEQYF.